This T cell receptor beta chain originates from a study of blood T cell repertoires in COVID-19. Study information: Whether acute or convalescent, the COVID-19 samples came from the United States, Italy and Spain. The analysed material was cDNA or gDNA that came from T cells, B-cell-depleted T cells, or PBMCs.

In the original processing: Researchers report that nucleated cell counts were estimated from reference gene primer amplification. The repertoire was sequenced with immunoSEQ multiplex PCR; TCRdb's copy has only in-frame clones and lacks some. V and J calls and clone size come straight from that table; D and trimming were deduced from the DNA. The sample has fewer than 300,000 clones; roughly 88% are singletons. The CDR3 covers 15 residues. The germline V gene encodes CDR1 SQVTM and CDR2 ANQGSEA. V lost 4 bases and J lost 2, with 15 bases in between. This receptor was taken from a man younger than 30 with active or convalescent COVID-19. The chain links TRBV29-1 to TRBJ1-3, with D possibly being TRBD1 (5 bases). Material for sequencing was peripheral blood. In DNA, the CDR3 is TGCAGCGTTGTCCGGGGGAATCAAGCTGGAAACACCATATATTTT. Its protein is CSVVRGNQAGNTIYF.